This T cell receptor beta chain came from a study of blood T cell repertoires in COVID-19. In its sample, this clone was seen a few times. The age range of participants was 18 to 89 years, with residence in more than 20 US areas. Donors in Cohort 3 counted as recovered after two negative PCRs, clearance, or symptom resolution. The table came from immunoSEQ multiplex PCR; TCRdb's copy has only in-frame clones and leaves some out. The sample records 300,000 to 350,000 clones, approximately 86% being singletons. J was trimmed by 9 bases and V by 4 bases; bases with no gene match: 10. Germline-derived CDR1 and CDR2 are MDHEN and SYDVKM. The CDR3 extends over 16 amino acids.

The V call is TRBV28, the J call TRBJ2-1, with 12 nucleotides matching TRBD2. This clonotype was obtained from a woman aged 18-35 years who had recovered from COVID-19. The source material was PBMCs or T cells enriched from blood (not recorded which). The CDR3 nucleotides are TGTGCCAGCAGTTCCGGACTAGCGGGATTCGAGGCTGAGCAGTTCTTC. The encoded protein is CASSSGLAGFEAEQFF.